This TCR beta chain emerged from a study of blood T cell repertoires in COVID-19. Study background: Specimens from acute and convalescent COVID-19 originated in the United States, Italy and Spain. T cells, B-cell-depleted T cells, or PBMCs supplied cDNA or gDNA.

The table came from immunoSEQ multiplex PCR; TCRdb's copy has only in-frame clones and leaves some out. This sample has 400,000 to 450,000 clones, with about 90% found just once. This CDR3 comprises 14 residues. Trimming pared 2 bases from V and 1 base from J, leaving 6 bases between. The germline CDR1 and CDR2 sequences are SGHKS and YYEKEE (reference sequence). Which cohort a participant joined came from the clinical history participants gave. Two negative PCRs, clearance, or symptom resolution had been documented for recovered Cohort 3 donors. This clonotype was sampled from a man younger than 35 who had recovered from COVID-19. The chain is built from TRBV5-5 and TRBJ2-2, with D perhaps matching TRBD1 (5 bases). Sequences were obtained from PBMCs or T cells enriched from blood (not recorded which). The CDR3, as DNA: TGTGCCAGCAGCTTACAGGAGAACACCGGGGAGCTGTTTTTT. Its protein is CASSLQENTGELFF. The whole variable domain, remainder taken from reference TRBV5-5 and TRBJ2-2, is DAGVTQSPTHLIKTRGQQVTLRCSPISGHKSVSWYQQVLGQGPQFIFQYYEKEERGRGNFPDRFSARQFPNYSSELNVNALLLGDSALYLCASSLQENTGELFFGEGSRLTVL.